This T cell receptor beta chain was recovered during a study of blood T cells in healthy people across ages (dated by TCRdb to between 2014 and 2017). For the study in its entirety: Template switching captured roughly one uniquely barcoded TCR beta cDNA molecule per two T cells in model experiments. Using deep sequencing normalized with unique cDNA molecular identifiers, the study measured how TCR beta repertoire diversity changes with age. Donors were grouped into four age groups: young (average roughly 15 years), middle-aged (39), aged (around 60) and long-lived (around 80). To avoid experimental bias, donors of different ages were randomly spread across the sequencing lanes. Using the same blood draw, the study looked at two additional independent replicas of 1 million unique cDNA reads for two donors, one aged 18 to 30 and the other aged 80 or older.

The protocol used for the library was 5' RACE. The instrument given in TCRdb is Illumina HiSeq 2500. A second about 7 to 11 cycle PCR used a sample-barcoded 5' primer and a J-beta primer mix. Each TCR beta cDNA molecule received a unique molecular identifier from a template-switch 5' adaptor carrying 12 random nucleotides. Each sample yielded at least 3 million CDR3-containing paired-end reads. All of the RNA was converted into first-strand cDNA using the Mint cDNA synthesis kit, with a TRBC-specific oligonucleotide serving as the primer. Following uracil-DNA glycosylase treatment, a first 18-cycle PCR with universal primers M1SS and BC2_uni_R was performed on all cDNA. The original pipeline was this. Normalization of each sample was performed by random selection of 1 million high-quality reads, each carrying a distinct molecular identifier. Reads sharing molecular identifiers were discarded rather than binned into consensus sequences. MiTCR, set to a Q25 quality threshold and the strictest error-elimination algorithm, was used for CDR3 identification, clonotype clustering and error correction. A nonparametric unseen species model using Euler transformation provided a lower-bound estimate of total TCR beta diversity. The raw public data were reprocessed by TCRdb itself: fastp quality trimming at Q25, MiXCR clonotype calling, in-frame beta chains only. Rows are unified per CDR3 protein, each entry keeping the most common DNA and genes. The V and J calls and clone size are TCRdb's, not the authors'. In this sample the table shows some 780,000 distinct CDR3 sequences, approximately 60% of which occur a single time. Roughly 24% of the sample lies in the top ten.

The junction shows trimming of 4 bases on V and 7 bases on J, and the gene matches do not reach 7 bases of it. Via the germline V gene, CDR1 is SGHRS and CDR2 YFSETQ. The CDR3 goes from the cysteine to the phenylalanine over 15 residues. Kept here is only the CDR3 DNA, which spans 45 bases and is read in frame from base 1. The approximately 39 donors, aged about 6 to 90 years, were systemically healthy Caucasian individuals from Russia. Each donor gave ten milliliters of peripheral blood, collected into EDTA-treated Vacutainer tubes. Ficoll-Paque density-gradient centrifugation was used to isolate PBMCs, with at least 6 million obtained per sample. Trizol reagent was used to extract total RNA from the PBMCs, yielding at least 5.5 micrograms per sample. The percentages of naive CD45RAhigh/CD27high T cells were determined by flow cytometry on a PBMC aliquot from every donor. Summary of the overall study and its limitations: Estimates of total diversity based on one million sequenced T cells were considered lower bounds and underestimates. Compared with the aged group, the long-lived group had more naive CD4+ T cells, fewer expanded clones and increased TCR diversity, suggesting age selection. There was a strong correlation between observed TCR beta diversity and the percentage of naive T cells measured by flow cytometry. The CMV infection status of donors was not known, potentially confounding age-related changes in expanded clonotypes. Bulk unsorted PBMC profiling prevented conclusive comparison of naive and antigen-experienced compartments. Observed TCR beta diversity per million T cells fell roughly linearly with age, and a significant reduction was already apparent by age roughly 41.

This clonotype was observed a handful of times. It has no known antigen specificity. No much larger clonotype is one base removed from it; base qualities were not supplied. The sequence is built from TRBV5-1 and TRBJ2-4; 11 bases in between match TRBD1. The clonotype was recovered from a man between 35 and 55 years old in good health. The sample consisted of blood. The nucleotide sequence is TGCGCCAGCAGCCAAAGGACAGGGGGCGAGAACATTCAGTACTTC. Its translation reads: CASSQRTGGENIQYF.